The 3 T cell receptor beta chains below come from one sample, sequenced in a study of T-cell memory formation after mild COVID-19. MiXCR, run by TCRdb on the 5' RACE reads, gives a single entry per CDR3 protein. The table includes fewer than 350,000 distinct CDR3 sequences, less than 20% detected once. What was sequenced was PBMCs or a T cell subset sorted from them (not recorded which). The receptor source for this set is a man aged 18-30 years who had mild COVID-19 (a few samples of this study predate the infection). Cell type and time point are not known.

The sample holds a few counts of this clonotype. J is TRBJ1-1 and V is TRBV7-2; no reliable D call. Germline lookup yields CDR1 SGHTA and CDR2 FQGNSA. The V and J ends lost 4 bases and 5 bases respectively, with 14 bases between them. CDR3 size: 14 residues. CDR3 DNA sequence: TGTGCCAGCAGCTCGTGGGGAGGGCGGACTGAAGCTTTCTTT. Residues: CASSSWGGRTEAFF. Complete variable domain (other parts from reference TRBV7-2 and TRBJ1-1): GAGVSQSPSNKVTEKGKDVELRCDPISGHTALYWYRQSLGQGLEFLIYFQGNSAPDKSGLPSDRFSAERTGGSVSTLTIQRTQQEDSAVYLCASSSWGGRTEAFFGQGTRLTVV.

This chain's CDR3 is CASTTVTPSGGATGELFF. Written as DNA, the CDR3 is TGTGCCAGCACTACCGTTACCCCTAGCGGGGGGGCGACGGGGGAGCTGTTTTTT. The chain joins TRBV6-5 to TRBJ2-2, with 12 bases lining up with TRBD2. CDR1 is MNHEY and CDR2 is SVGAGI in the germline V gene. The CDR3 loop spans 18 amino acids. Trimming removed 7 bases from V and 8 bases from J; junction bases left unmatched: 17.

V usage is TRBV5-1 and J usage is TRBJ2-3, with 10 positions matching TRBD2. CDR3 length: 16 amino acids. Germline CDR1 and CDR2: SGHRS and YFSETQ. The ends lost 4 bases at V and 2 bases at J; junction bases unmatched: 7. The CDR3 is CASSLERGGLTDTQYF. CDR3 DNA sequence: TGCGCCAGCAGCCTTGAGCGGGGGGGCCTCACAGATACGCAGTATTTT.